This paragraph covers one TCR beta chain sequence. This sample is drawn from a study of blood T cell repertoires in COVID-19. About the study: There were acute and convalescent COVID-19 samples, and they came from the United States, Italy and Spain.

This CDR3 contains 16 residues. V shed 1 base, J shed 0 bases, and the junction held 4 bases outside the gene matches. Germline V gene sequence: CDR1 LGHNA, CDR2 YNFKEQ. TCRdb's copy holds only in-frame clones and misses some; the assay was immunoSEQ multiplex PCR. The sample holds a few hundred thousand clones, about 82% seen once. J is TRBJ2-7 and V is TRBV4-2; 9 bases are shared with TRBD2. Input material: peripheral blood. The clonotype was recovered from a woman aged 50 to 60 with active or convalescent COVID-19. The CDR3 DNA follows: TGTGCCAGCAGCCAAGGGGGCGGGAGGGCCTCCTACGAGCAGTACTTC. This sequence encodes CASSQGGGRASYEQYF.